These T cell receptor beta chains were read from a single sample in a study of cytomegalovirus exposure and HLA in healthy donors. Only in-frame clones appear in the TCRdb table, and some are missing; sequencing was by immunoSEQ multiplex PCR. Here the sample spans 150,000 to 200,000 clones, 80% to 90% being singletons. The specimen was PBMCs. These receptors all stem from a man between 50 and 59 years old in good health and CMV-seropositive. CDR3s include the opening cysteine and the closing phenylalanine or tryptophan. Fields, in order: J gene, D gene, V gene, CDR3 protein. A D gene is named only where the DNA matches it firmly.

>TRBJ2-5|TRBD2|TRBV2
CASIRPGLAGVETQYF
>TRBJ1-2|TRBD1|TRBV5-1
CASSLEAWVGQGTSYGYTF
>TRBJ1-3|-|TRBV5-6
CASSLRGSGNTIYF
>TRBJ2-3|-|TRBV9
CASSPYPGIGADTQYF
>TRBJ2-1|-|TRBV7-3
CASSLRPGQLNEQFF
>TRBJ1-5|-|TRBV19
CASSIGWGRGWDQPQHF
>TRBJ1-2|TRBD1|TRBV11-2
CASSLAGTGVRFYGYTF
>TRBJ1-2|-|TRBV2
CASSEVRLYGYTF
>TRBJ2-1|TRBD2|TRBV27
CASSLSGGVGNEQFF
>TRBJ1-2|-|TRBV4-3
CASSRPRTDFNYGYTF
>TRBJ2-3|TRBD1|TRBV10-1
CASSNRGRGDTQYF
>TRBJ1-2|-|TRBV11-2
CASSLDQGLYGYTF
>TRBJ2-1|TRBD2|TRBV10-1
CASSDPKGLANEQFF
>TRBJ1-2|-|TRBV9
CASSVGPEGGYTF
>TRBJ1-5|TRBD1|TRBV30
CAWSSGQGFQPQHF
>TRBJ2-1|-|TRBV7-7
CASSPRVTGHNEQFF
>TRBJ1-2|-|TRBV5-1
CASSLEAATRGYTF
>TRBJ1-2|TRBD1|TRBV29-1
CSVEPRQGAFDGYTF
>TRBJ2-7|-|TRBV11-2
CASSLAAGRYEQYF
>TRBJ1-4|-|TRBV27
CASSLSWYRTPTNEKLFF
>TRBJ2-1|-|TRBV6-1
CASSTMGRNEQFF
>TRBJ2-3|-|TRBV4-1
CASSQGKRPTDTQYF